Following are 16 T cell receptor beta chains from one sample sequenced in a study of cytomegalovirus exposure and HLA in healthy donors (dated by TCRdb to between 2016 and 2019). Preparation of the library involved the immunoSEQ multiplex PCR assay. A mixture of 60 forward primers for TCR Vbeta segments and 13 reverse primers for TCR Jbeta segments was used in the multiplex PCR. The clones in this table, taken by TCRdb from immuneACCESS, are in-frame only. Not every clone is retained; where verified, under half of the shortfall comes from an unresolved V gene, and the cause of the rest is unknown. The sample table contains over 150,000 clones; only one count was recorded for around 77% of them. The ten largest make up 2.9% of the sample. The sample was PBMCs. These receptors all come from a young woman in good health and CMV-seronegative.

This clone was picked up a small number of times. Sequence at one end of the junction differs from germline and may be a read error. This sequence joins TRBV6-1 and TRBJ1-1; TRBD1 is a possible D gene (5 bases). CDR1 is MNHNS, CDR2 SASEGT, per germline. The CDR3 loop spans 13 amino acids. CDR3: CAISVGGRTEAFF. As DNA, the CDR3 is TGTGCCATCAGTGTGGGGGGACGGACTGAAGCTTTCTTT.

CDR3 residues: CASSSPNGELFF. Written as DNA, the CDR3 is TGTGCCAGCAGCTCCCCTAACGGGGAGCTGTTTTTT. The gene calls are TRBV5-6 and TRBJ2-2; D gene unclear. Looked up from germline, CDR1 is SGHDT and CDR2 is YYEEEE. Trimming removed 3 bases from V and 7 bases from J, with 7 bases in between. The CDR3 is made up of 12 amino acids.

The chain uses TRBV11-3 and TRBJ2-1; D might be TRBD2 (5 bases). Germline V CDR1 and CDR2: SGHNT, YENEEA. V was pared by 7 bases and J by 3 bases, with 13 bases between. There are 14 residues in the CDR3. Here the CDR3 DNA reads TGTGCCAGCACCCTAAGCGGAGACTACAATGAGCAGTTCTTC. It yields the protein CASTLSGDYNEQFF. Supplemented by reference TRBV11-3 and TRBJ2-1, the full variable domain reads EAGVVQSPRYKIIEKKQPVAFWCNPISGHNTLYWYLQNLGQGPELLIRYENEEAVDDSQLPKDRFSAERLKGVDSTLKIQPAELGDSAVYLCASTLSGDYNEQFFGPGTRLTVL.

The chain employs TRBV11-2 and TRBJ1-1; D gene ambiguous. This CDR3 has 14 residues. The V end was cut by 2 bases, the J end by 2 bases, with 9 bases between. CDR1 is SGHAT, CDR2 FQNNGV, per germline. CDR3 region: CASSLLHSNTEAFF. In DNA, the CDR3 is TGTGCCAGCAGCTTACTCCACAGCAACACTGAAGCTTTCTTT. The entire variable domain, with the rest obtained from reference TRBV11-2 and TRBJ1-1, is as follows: EAGVAQSPRYKIIEKRQSVAFWCNPISGHATLYWYQQILGQGPKLLIQFQNNGVVDDSQLPKDRFSAERLKGVDSTLKIQPAKLEDSAVYLCASSLLHSNTEAFFGQGTRLTVV.

The rearrangement links TRBV5-4 to TRBJ2-3; 7 bases align to TRBD2. This CDR3 has 15 residues. In germline, CDR1 is SGHNT, CDR2 YYREEE (reference sequence). Trimming took 3 bases from V and 0 from J; bases not matched to a gene: 4. The CDR3 sequence is CASSSRGGSTDTQYF. DNA of the CDR3: TGTGCCAGCAGCTCGCGGGGAGGGAGCACAGATACGCAGTATTTT.

Comments on this clone: The junction does not match germline at one end; this may be a read error. The chain employs TRBV15 and TRBJ1-2, with unresolved D. Germline CDR1 LNHNV, CDR2 YYDKDF (reference sequence). CDR3 length: 15 amino acids. The DNA of the CDR3 is TGTGCCACCAGCAGAGGACCCTTCATTAACTATGGCTACCCCTTC. Translation: CATSRGPFINYGYPF.

The chain employs TRBV6-1 and TRBJ1-2; D unclear. The germline gives CDR1 MNHNS, CDR2 SASEGT. The CDR3 length is 16 residues. The V end was cut by 0 bases, the J end by 4 bases, with 15 bases between. The CDR3 loop is CASSEASISRGYGYTF. Written as DNA, the CDR3 is TGTGCCAGCAGTGAAGCCTCTATCAGTCGGGGCTATGGCTACACCTTC.

The chain links TRBV6-5 to TRBJ1-2; a weak D match, TRBD1 (5 bases). V was shortened by 3 bases and J by 2 bases, with 7 bases between the two germline ends. This CDR3 has 13 amino acids. CDR1 is MNHEY and CDR2 is SVGAGI in the germline V gene. The CDR3 protein is CASSYAGNYGYTF. In DNA form, the CDR3 reads TGTGCCAGCAGTTATGCAGGGAACTATGGCTACACCTTC.

The V call is TRBV6-1, the J call TRBJ1-5; tentative D call: TRBD1 (5 bases). The length of the CDR3 is 15 residues. In germline, CDR1 is MNHNS, CDR2 SASEGT. Trimming shortened V by 8 bases and J by 4 bases, and 18 bases separated the two germline ends. The CDR3 loop is CASRLGGRMNQPQHF. Here the CDR3 DNA reads TGTGCCAGCCGTCTGGGGGGACGGATGAATCAGCCCCAGCATTTT.

V is TRBV30 and J is TRBJ2-3; a weak D match, TRBD1 (5 bases). This CDR3 is built from 14 residues. The ends were cut back, 0 bases at V and 6 bases at J, with 13 bases in the middle. Germline V gives CDR1 GTSNPN, CDR2 SVGIG (reference sequence). The CDR3 is CAWSVLQGYDTQYF. The CDR3 nucleotides are TGTGCCTGGAGTGTACTCCAGGGCTATGATACGCAGTATTTT.

This clone was seen a few times. J is TRBJ1-3 and V is TRBV6-1; D gene ambiguous. The CDR3 has 14 residues. Trimming removed 4 bases at V and 2 bases at J, with 9 bases between. Looked up from germline, CDR1 is MNHNS and CDR2 is SASEGT. CDR3 amino acids: CASSGWSTGNTIYF. The CDR3 coding sequence is TGTGCCAGCAGTGGTTGGAGTACTGGAAACACCATATATTTT.

Here the CDR3 reads CASSLKGLAPDQPQHF. The CDR3 nucleotides read TGCGCCAGCAGCCTTAAGGGGTTGGCACCAGATCAGCCCCAGCATTTT. The rearrangement joins TRBV4-1 to TRBJ1-5, with D perhaps TRBD1 (5 bases). CDR1 and CDR2 (germline): MGHRA, YSYEKL. Deletions cut 4 bases from V and 5 bases from J, with 18 bases between. The CDR3 sequence is 16 residues long.

CDR3 in DNA: TGTGCCAGCTCAGGAGGACAGGGCACAGATACGCAGTATTTT. Its translation is CASSGGQGTDTQYF. The gene calls are TRBV18 and TRBJ2-3, with 7 nucleotides matching TRBD1. CDR3 size: 14 residues. Germline CDR1 reads KGHSH; CDR2 reads LQKENI. V lost 5 bases to trimming and J lost 1 base; unmatched junction nucleotides: 3.

V is TRBV27 and J is TRBJ1-5, with TRBD1 as a possible D gene (6 bases). Germline loops: CDR1 MNHEY, CDR2 SMNVEV (reference sequence). This CDR3 region has 12 residues. Trimming left V 8 bases short and J 6 bases short, with 11 bases between. Here the CDR3 DNA reads TGTGCCAGCGGGGACATGGGTCAGCCCCAGCATTTT. This translates into CASGDMGQPQHF.

The chain recombines TRBV18 with TRBJ2-1, with TRBD2 identical over 13 bases. This CDR3 region has 16 residues. V dropped 5 bases and J dropped 4; count of bases not matched to a gene: 5. The germline gives CDR1 KGHSH, CDR2 LQKENI. The CDR3 reads CASSIRLAGGYNEQFF. In DNA, the CDR3 is TGTGCCAGCTCAATCCGACTAGCGGGAGGTTACAATGAGCAGTTCTTC.

This chain uses TRBV10-3 with TRBJ2-2; 7 bases are a match to TRBD1. After removal of 6 bases from V and 0 bases from J, the junction contained 16 bases not matched to a gene. CDR3 length equals 19 residues. Germline values: CDR1 ENHRY, CDR2 SYGVKD. Here the CDR3 DNA reads TGTGCCATCAGGCACACCCCTGGACAGGAAAAGCCGAACACCGGGGAGCTGTTTTTT. Its translation: CAIRHTPGQEKPNTGELFF.